The 19 T cell receptor beta chains below all came from one sample that was sequenced in a study of cytomegalovirus exposure and HLA in healthy donors. The PCR employed 60 Vbeta primers together with 13 Jbeta primers. Method: immunoSEQ multiplex PCR; TCRdb's copy keeps in-frame clones and lacks some. The sample lists about 160,000 clones, more than 75% occurring once. Sequences were obtained from PBMCs. The source is a girl aged 2-10 years in good health and CMV-seropositive.

CDR3 bases: TGTGCCAGCAGCTTAGACGGGGCAGGGGCCATCCAAGAGACCCAGTACTTC. Its translation: CASSLDGAGAIQETQYF. The gene calls are TRBV7-2 and TRBJ2-5; D is possibly TRBD1 (6 bases). The V gene lost 1 base and the J gene lost 1 base, with 16 bases spanning the gap. CDR1 SGHTA and CDR2 FQGNSA come from the germline V gene. The CDR3 covers 17 residues.

The chain combines TRBV6-5 with TRBJ1-1, with a weak D call TRBD1 (5 bases). V lost 0 bases and J 10 bases, leaving 15 bases between the germline ends. CDR3 length: 14 residues. Germline CDR1 and CDR2: MNHEY and SVGAGI. The CDR3 region has the DNA TGTGCCAGCAGTTACTCTGCGCAATTCGGGGGAGCTTTCTTT. Its translation: CASSYSAQFGGAFF.

This chain joins TRBV28 and TRBJ1-2, with D uncertain. Trimming shortened V by 2 bases and J by 2 bases, and 6 bases separated the two germline ends. Germline CDR1 reads MDHEN; CDR2 reads SYDVKM. This CDR3 has 13 amino acids. The CDR3 reads CASSLRENYGYTF. The CDR3 DNA reads TGTGCCAGCAGTTTAAGGGAGAACTATGGCTACACCTTC.

This clone has just one count. This sequence joins TRBV6-5 and TRBJ1-2; D remains ambiguous. The CDR3 is 14 residues long. The germline V gene has CDR1 MNHEY and CDR2 SVGAGI. With 6 bases removed from V and 5 bases from J, the gap between germline ends came to 16 bases. The CDR3 DNA is TGTGCCAGCAGGCCGCTGGGGAGAGAGTATGGCTACACCTTC. It specifies CASRPLGREYGYTF.

The V call is TRBV27, the J call TRBJ2-7; D unresolved. CDR1 is MNHEY and CDR2 is SMNVEV in the germline V gene (reference sequence). Trimming stripped 3 bases from V and 2 bases from J, with 14 bases between. The CDR3 has 15 residues. The CDR3 reads CASSLGWARAYEQYF. DNA for the CDR3: TGTGCCAGCAGTTTGGGCTGGGCCAGAGCCTACGAGCAGTACTTC.

The gene calls are TRBV5-4 and TRBJ2-7; 12 bases fit TRBD2. Losses at the gene ends were 3 bases for V and 7 bases for J; bases not matched to a gene: 11. The germline V gene has CDR1 SGHNT and CDR2 YYREEE (reference sequence). The CDR3 loop spans 16 amino acids. The CDR3: CASSSQTSGRMGEQYF. Here the CDR3 DNA reads TGTGCCAGCAGCTCTCAGACTAGCGGGAGAATGGGAGAGCAGTACTTC.

The rearrangement joins TRBV2 to TRBJ1-3; the match to TRBD1 covers 7 bases. The CDR3 totals 16 residues. Germline CDR1 SNHLY, CDR2 FYNNEI. The V gene end was trimmed by 11 bases and the J gene end by 2 bases; junction bases not matched to a gene: 15. CDR3 DNA: TGTGCCGGAGAGCAGGGGGGCGACAAGCCTGGAAACACCATATATTTT. It encodes CAGEQGGDKPGNTIYF. Variable domain in full (rest from reference TRBV2 and TRBJ1-3): EPEVTQTPSHQVTQMGQEVILRCVPISNHLYFYWYRQILGQKVEFLVSFYNNEISEKSEIFDDQFSVERPDGSNFTLKIRSTKLEDSAMYFCAGEQGGDKPGNTIYFGEGSWLTVV.

This chain uses TRBV6-4 with TRBJ2-2, with D perhaps TRBD2 (5 bases). V was shortened by 8 bases and J by 4 bases, with 14 bases between the two germline ends. This CDR3 contains 14 residues. The germline V gene encodes CDR1 MRHNA and CDR2 SNTAGT. The CDR3 region is CASEASPGTGELFF. The CDR3 bases are TGTGCCAGCGAGGCTAGCCCGGGCACCGGGGAGCTGTTTTTT.

This chain connects TRBV5-1 to TRBJ2-2; 8 bases align to TRBD2. After removal of 1 base from V and 5 bases from J, the junction contained 13 bases not matched to a gene. Germline V gives CDR1 SGHRS, CDR2 YFSETQ. The CDR3 has 18 residues. This CDR3 reads CASSLPAGSGGPTGELFF. In nucleotides, the CDR3 is TGCGCCAGCAGCTTGCCGGCCGGGTCGGGAGGGCCGACCGGGGAGCTGTTTTTT.

The CDR3 bases are TGTGCCAGCCGGGACAGCTATAATTCACCCCTCCACTTT. Encoded protein: CASRDSYNSPLHF. V is TRBV6-1 and J is TRBJ1-6; 7 bases align to TRBD1. Germline CDR1 is MNHNS and CDR2 is SASEGT. The V and J ends lost 8 bases and 3 bases, in that order; junction bases with no gene match: 1. This CDR3 spans 13 amino acids.

This clone has only one observation. This chain joins TRBV7-8 and TRBJ2-1, with TRBD1 identical over 7 bases. CDR1 SGHVS and CDR2 FQNEAQ come from the germline V gene. This CDR3 has 13 amino acids. Germline trimming cut 7 bases from V and 8 bases from J; bases unmatched to any gene: 8. The CDR3 protein is CASTPNRGDEQFF. The CDR3 region has the DNA TGTGCCAGCACCCCGAACAGGGGAGATGAGCAGTTCTTC.

The rearrangement links TRBV5-1 to TRBJ1-2; TRBD1 might be the D (6 bases). V was cut by 4 bases and J by 6 bases, with 16 bases left in between. Germline CDR1 reads SGHRS; CDR2 reads YFSETQ. The CDR3 runs to 14 residues. The CDR3 coding sequence is TGCGCCAGCAGCCCCCCGGTGGCAGGGGATGGCTACACCTTC. It specifies CASSPPVAGDGYTF. The full variable domain, completed using reference TRBV5-1 and TRBJ1-2, is KAGVTQTPRYLIKTRGQQVTLSCSPISGHRSVSWYQQTPGQGLQFLFEYFSETQRNKGNFPGRFSGRQFSNSRSEMNVSTLELGDSALYLCASSPPVAGDGYTFGSGTRLTVV.

The chain joins TRBV5-6 to TRBJ1-5; 10 bases line up with TRBD1. The germline gives CDR1 SGHDT, CDR2 YYEEEE. With 3 bases clipped from V and 2 bases from J, the junction kept 8 bases outside the gene matches. There are 17 residues in the CDR3. The CDR3 spells CASSSGQGNGGNQPQHF. The DNA of the CDR3 is TGTGCCAGCAGCTCGGGACAGGGGAATGGGGGCAATCAGCCCCAGCATTTT.

This clone was seen once. The V call is TRBV5-1, the J call TRBJ2-6; D ambiguous. The V end lost 0 bases, the J end lost 3 bases, and 4 bases lay between the germline ends. The germline CDR1 and CDR2 sequences are SGHRS and YFSETQ. There are 14 residues in the CDR3. The CDR3 sequence is CASSLARGANVLTF. CDR3 in DNA: TGCGCCAGCAGCTTGGCCCGTGGGGCCAACGTCCTGACTTTC. The complete variable domain, with remaining parts taken from reference TRBV5-1 and TRBJ2-6, reads KAGVTQTPRYLIKTRGQQVTLSCSPISGHRSVSWYQQTPGQGLQFLFEYFSETQRNKGNFPGRFSGRQFSNSRSEMNVSTLELGDSALYLCASSLARGANVLTFGAGSRLTVL.

This chain joins TRBV7-6 and TRBJ2-1; 13 nucleotides agree with TRBD2. The CDR3 is 15 amino acids. Per germline, CDR1 SGHVS and CDR2 FNYEAQ. V lost 4 bases to trimming and J lost 6 bases; unmatched junction nucleotides: 3. CDR3 amino acids: CASSSTSGRGNEQFF. DNA for the CDR3: TGTGCCAGCAGCTCAACTAGCGGGAGGGGCAATGAGCAGTTCTTC.

The V call is TRBV2, the J call TRBJ2-3; 14 positions match TRBD2. V trimming: 5 bases; J trimming: 4 bases; junction bases outside the gene matches: 2. CDR3 length: 15 residues. Germline V CDR1 and CDR2: SNHLY, FYNNEI. CDR3 sequence reads: CASSPTSGRADTQYF. Here the CDR3 DNA reads TGTGCCAGCAGTCCGACTAGCGGGAGGGCAGATACGCAGTATTTT.

In its sample, this clone was seen once. This chain joins TRBV6-5 and TRBJ1-2; 9 bases are a match to TRBD1. CDR1 and CDR2 from the germline V gene are MNHEY and SVGAGI. The trim removed 4 bases at V and 6 bases at J, leaving 9 bases unmatched. This CDR3 contains 15 residues. The CDR3: CASSFLDRGEDGYTF. CDR3 DNA sequence: TGTGCCAGCAGTTTCCTGGACAGGGGAGAAGATGGCTACACCTTC.

The CDR3 coding sequence is TGTGCCAGCAGCTTAGGGGGCAGAGGAAACACCATATATTTT. It encodes CASSLGGRGNTIYF. This chain connects TRBV11-2 to TRBJ1-3; TRBD1 might be the D (5 bases). V was pared by 1 base and J by 4 bases, with 8 bases between. Germline CDR1 and CDR2: SGHAT and FQNNGV. This CDR3 has 14 amino acids.

The chain is built from TRBV19 and TRBJ1-5; a weak D match, TRBD1 (6 bases). CDR1 is LNHDA and CDR2 is SQIVND in the germline V gene (reference sequence). Trimming removed 9 bases from V and 5 bases from J, with 17 bases in between. CDR3 length equals 14 residues. The CDR3 protein is CASGGGGGDQPQHF. The CDR3 coding sequence is TGTGCCAGCGGTGGGGGAGGGGGGGATCAGCCCCAGCATTTT.